The rows below give T cell receptor beta chains drawn from one sample of a study of Ad26.COV2.S vaccination and SARS-CoV-2 variants. The method was immunoSEQ multiplex PCR; TCRdb's version includes in-frame clones alone and lacks a portion of them. This sample has 430,000 or so clones; around 90% occur once, and the top ten carry 12%. This material consisted of peripheral blood, taken in a trial of Ad26.COV2.S vaccine versus placebo. These receptors originate from a person between 18 and 60 years old who received the Ad26.COV2.S COVID-19 vaccine or a placebo. CDR3s include the opening cysteine and the closing phenylalanine or tryptophan. The D gene is left open where the match is weak. Size tells how often a clone was seen (once, few, many) or the class of an expanded clone, and some rows leave it out.

clone_size: NA; d_call: TRBD2; v_call: TRBV9; j_call: TRBJ2-7; cdr3_aa: CASSVAGRRGGEQYF; cdr3_nt: TGTGCCAGCAGCGTAGCGGGCAGGCGGGGAGGGGAGCAGTACTTC
clone_size: NA; d_call: TRBD1; v_call: TRBV28; j_call: TRBJ1-2; cdr3_aa: CASKIGAGGGLSGYTF; cdr3_nt: TGTGCCAGCAAAATTGGAGCAGGGGGCGGTCTTTCAGGCTACACCTTC
clone_size: NA; d_call: NA; v_call: TRBV2; j_call: TRBJ2-5; cdr3_aa: CASRGTSSGLETQYF; cdr3_nt: TGTGCCAGCAGGGGTACTAGCAGCGGGTTAGAGACCCAGTACTTC
clone_size: NA; d_call: NA; v_call: TRBV4-3; j_call: TRBJ1-5; cdr3_aa: CASSQYQGNQPQHF; cdr3_nt: TGCGCCAGCAGCCAATATCAGGGAAATCAGCCCCAGCATTTT
clone_size: NA; d_call: TRBD1; v_call: TRBV5-5; j_call: TRBJ1-2; cdr3_aa: CASSLGTGVRYGYTF; cdr3_nt: TGTGCCAGCAGCCTCGGGACAGGGGTTCGATATGGCTACACCTTC
clone_size: NA; d_call: TRBD2; v_call: TRBV15; j_call: TRBJ2-3; cdr3_aa: CATSRVGLAGFTDTQYF; cdr3_nt: TGTGCCACCAGCAGAGTAGGACTAGCGGGGTTCACAGATACGCAGTATTTT
clone_size: NA; d_call: NA; v_call: TRBV5-1; j_call: TRBJ1-1; cdr3_aa: CASSLAGNLGTEAFF; cdr3_nt: TGCGCCAGCAGCTTGGCCGGAAATTTGGGCACTGAAGCTTTCTTT
clone_size: NA; d_call: TRBD1; v_call: TRBV6-5; j_call: TRBJ2-1; cdr3_aa: CASSYGQGPGEEQFF; cdr3_nt: TGTGCCAGCAGTTACGGACAGGGGCCGGGAGAGGAGCAGTTCTTC
clone_size: few; d_call: TRBD1; v_call: TRBV5-4; j_call: TRBJ1-2; cdr3_aa: CASSLTGGANYGYTF; cdr3_nt: TGTGCCAGCAGCTTGACAGGGGGAGCTAACTATGGCTACACCTTC
clone_size: NA; d_call: TRBD2; v_call: TRBV18; j_call: TRBJ2-2; cdr3_aa: CASSHSGRADHTGELFF; cdr3_nt: TGTGCCAGCTCACATAGCGGGAGAGCAGATCATACCGGGGAGCTGTTTTTT
clone_size: once; d_call: TRBD2; v_call: TRBV11-3; j_call: TRBJ2-1; cdr3_aa: CASSDSGRGNEQFF; cdr3_nt: TGTGCCAGCAGTGATAGCGGGAGGGGCAATGAGCAGTTCTTC
clone_size: NA; d_call: NA; v_call: TRBV28; j_call: TRBJ1-3; cdr3_aa: CASSSTGTGNTIYF; cdr3_nt: TGTGCCAGCAGTTCAACAGGGACGGGAAACACCATATATTTT
clone_size: NA; d_call: NA; v_call: TRBV9; j_call: TRBJ2-2; cdr3_aa: CASSVGRFDTGELFF; cdr3_nt: TGTGCCAGCAGCGTTGGGCGATTCGACACCGGGGAGCTGTTTTTT
clone_size: NA; d_call: TRBD2; v_call: TRBV7-2; j_call: TRBJ2-3; cdr3_aa: CASSPSRTSGIPDTQYF; cdr3_nt: TGTGCCAGCAGCCCCTCCCGTACTAGCGGGATTCCAGATACGCAGTATTTT
clone_size: NA; d_call: NA; v_call: TRBV6-2/TRBV6-3; j_call: TRBJ1-4; cdr3_aa: CASSYTLGVFNEKLFF; cdr3_nt: TGTGCCAGCAGTTATACTCTTGGGGTTTTTAATGAAAAACTGTTTTTT
clone_size: NA; d_call: NA; v_call: TRBV5-1; j_call: TRBJ1-2; cdr3_aa: CASSLGGYGYTF; cdr3_nt: TGCGCCAGCAGCTTGGGGGGCTATGGCTACACCTTC
clone_size: NA; d_call: NA; v_call: TRBV3-1/TRBV3-2; j_call: TRBJ2-7; cdr3_aa: CASSLNYEQYF; cdr3_nt: TGTGCCAGCAGCCTTAACTACGAGCAGTACTTC
clone_size: NA; d_call: NA; v_call: TRBV3-1/TRBV3-2; j_call: TRBJ2-7; cdr3_aa: CASSQAPGQLYEQYF; cdr3_nt: TGTGCCAGCAGCCAAGCGCCGGGACAACTCTACGAGCAGTACTTC
clone_size: NA; d_call: NA; v_call: TRBV18; j_call: TRBJ2-5; cdr3_aa: CASSPPNRERETQYF; cdr3_nt: TGTGCCAGCTCACCACCGAACAGGGAGAGAGAGACCCAGTACTTC
clone_size: few; d_call: NA; v_call: TRBV6-2/TRBV6-3; j_call: TRBJ1-5; cdr3_aa: CASSAEGRLNQPQHF; cdr3_nt: TGTGCCAGCAGTGCTGAGGGGCGTCTTAATCAGCCCCAGCATTTT
clone_size: NA; d_call: NA; v_call: TRBV4-1; j_call: TRBJ2-5; cdr3_aa: CASSLRSPETQYF; cdr3_nt: TGCGCCAGCAGCCTCCGGTCGCCAGAGACCCAGTACTTC
clone_size: once; d_call: TRBD1; v_call: TRBV19; j_call: TRBJ2-7; cdr3_aa: CASTTGQGPYEQYF; cdr3_nt: TGTGCCAGTACCACCGGACAGGGGCCGTACGAGCAGTACTTC
clone_size: NA; d_call: NA; v_call: TRBV7-6; j_call: TRBJ2-2; cdr3_aa: CASSKARTGELFF; cdr3_nt: TGTGCCAGCAGCAAAGCGAGGACCGGGGAGCTGTTTTTT
clone_size: NA; d_call: NA; v_call: TRBV30; j_call: TRBJ1-1; cdr3_aa: CAWMATMNTEAFF; cdr3_nt: TGTGCCTGGATGGCGACGATGAACACTGAAGCTTTCTTT
clone_size: NA; d_call: TRBD1; v_call: TRBV28; j_call: TRBJ1-2; cdr3_aa: CAIRQGVIGAYGYTF; cdr3_nt: TGTGCCATAAGACAGGGGGTAATCGGGGCCTATGGCTACACCTTC
clone_size: NA; d_call: NA; v_call: TRBV7-2; j_call: TRBJ1-1; cdr3_aa: CASSLDTANHMNTEAFF; cdr3_nt: TGTGCCAGCAGCTTAGATACAGCTAATCACATGAACACTGAAGCTTTCTTT
clone_size: NA; d_call: TRBD1; v_call: TRBV7-9; j_call: TRBJ2-1; cdr3_aa: CASSARDRGPNEQFF; cdr3_nt: TGTGCCAGCAGCGCGCGGGACAGGGGGCCGAATGAGCAGTTCTTC
clone_size: NA; d_call: NA; v_call: TRBV7-2; j_call: TRBJ1-1; cdr3_aa: CASSLAASPNTEAFF; cdr3_nt: TGTGCCAGCAGCTTAGCCGCATCCCCGAACACTGAAGCTTTCTTT
clone_size: NA; d_call: NA; v_call: TRBV6-5; j_call: TRBJ2-1; cdr3_aa: CASSYSRDSYNEQFF; cdr3_nt: TGTGCCAGCAGTTACTCACGGGACTCCTACAATGAGCAGTTCTTC
clone_size: NA; d_call: TRBD1; v_call: TRBV9; j_call: TRBJ1-3; cdr3_aa: CASSVEGGASGNTIYF; cdr3_nt: TGTGCCAGCAGCGTAGAAGGGGGCGCCTCGGGAAACACCATATATTTT
clone_size: once; d_call: NA; v_call: TRBV6-1; j_call: TRBJ2-2; cdr3_aa: CASSELVSRGELFF; cdr3_nt: TGTGCCAGCAGTGAACTAGTATCTCGCGGGGAGCTGTTTTTT
clone_size: NA; d_call: NA; v_call: TRBV7-3; j_call: TRBJ2-5; cdr3_aa: CASSLSGGQYQETQYF; cdr3_nt: TGTGCCAGCAGCTTATCAGGAGGACAGTACCAAGAGACCCAGTACTTC
clone_size: NA; d_call: TRBD2; v_call: TRBV30; j_call: TRBJ2-3; cdr3_aa: CAWRGLAGGPVTDTQYF; cdr3_nt: TGTGCCTGGAGGGGACTAGCGGGAGGGCCTGTCACAGATACGCAGTATTTT